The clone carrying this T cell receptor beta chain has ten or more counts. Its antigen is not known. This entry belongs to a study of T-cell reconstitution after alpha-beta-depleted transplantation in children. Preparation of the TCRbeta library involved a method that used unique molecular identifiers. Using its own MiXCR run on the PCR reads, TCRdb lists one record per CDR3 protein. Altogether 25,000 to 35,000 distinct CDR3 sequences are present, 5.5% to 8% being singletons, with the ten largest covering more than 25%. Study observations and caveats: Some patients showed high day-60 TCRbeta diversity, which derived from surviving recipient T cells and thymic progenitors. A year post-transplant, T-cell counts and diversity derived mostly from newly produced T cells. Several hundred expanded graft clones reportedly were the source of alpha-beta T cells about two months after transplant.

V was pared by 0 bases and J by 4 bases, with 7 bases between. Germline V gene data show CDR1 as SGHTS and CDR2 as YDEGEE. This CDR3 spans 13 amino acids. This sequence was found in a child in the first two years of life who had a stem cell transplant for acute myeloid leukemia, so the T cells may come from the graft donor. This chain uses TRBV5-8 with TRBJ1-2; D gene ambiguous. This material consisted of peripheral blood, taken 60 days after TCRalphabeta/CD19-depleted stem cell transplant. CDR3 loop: CASSLESGYGYTF. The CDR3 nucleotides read TGTGCCAGCAGCTTGGAGTCAGGCTATGGCTACACCTTC.